These T cell receptor beta chains were read from a single sample in a study of cytomegalovirus exposure and HLA in healthy donors. Generated by immunoSEQ multiplex PCR, the TCRdb table keeps only in-frame clones and is missing some. The sample yields roughly 100,000 clones, about two thirds seen once. Material: PBMCs. Every receptor here comes from a female donor in good health and CMV-seronegative. CDR3s include the opening cysteine and the closing phenylalanine or tryptophan. D genes are given only for firm matches. Some rows have no size entry. The others give once, few or many, or a class for an expanded clone.

clone_size d_call j_call v_call cdr3_length cdr3_aa cdr3_nt
. . TRBJ1-2 TRBV10-3 15 CAISESGGAAYGYTF TGTGCCATCAGTGAGTCTGGAGGGGCGGCCTATGGCTACACCTTC
few . TRBJ2-3 TRBV30 13 CAWSRRGADTQYF TGTGCCTGGAGTAGGAGGGGCGCGGATACGCAGTATTTT
. TRBD2 TRBJ2-4 TRBV5-1 16 CASSLDQASGTNIQYF TGCGCCAGCAGCTTGGATCAGGCTAGCGGAACCAACATTCAGTACTTC
. TRBD2 TRBJ2-7 TRBV6-1 13 CASRAGRAYEQYF TGTGCCAGCAGAGCGGGGCGGGCCTACGAGCAGTACTTC
few . TRBJ2-1 TRBV14 15 CASSHFGVSYNEQFF TGTGCCAGCAGCCACTTCGGGGTCTCCTACAATGAGCAGTTCTTC
. TRBD2 TRBJ2-3 TRBV4-1 16 CSSSPLLAVFTDTQYF TGCTCCAGCAGTCCGCTCCTAGCGGTATTCACAGATACGCAGTATTTT
. TRBD1 TRBJ1-3 TRBV5-4 14 CASSSDRVYNTIYF TGTGCCAGCAGCTCGGACAGGGTTTACAACACCATATATTTT
few . TRBJ1-2 TRBV9 13 CASSAISRGGYTF TGTGCCAGCAGCGCAATATCCCGCGGTGGCTACACCTTC
. TRBD2 TRBJ2-3 TRBV6-5 16 CASSYTELAGKMAQYF TGTGCCAGCAGTTACACGGAACTAGCGGGGAAGATGGCGCAGTATTTT
. . TRBJ2-7 TRBV5-1 16 CASSLDSPFFLDEQYF TGCGCCAGCAGCTTGGACAGCCCCTTTTTTCTGGACGAGCAGTACTTC
once . TRBJ2-2 TRBV27 14 CASSFSGGDSGLFF TGTGCCAGCAGTTTCTCCGGGGGGGACAGTGGGCTGTTTTTT
. . TRBJ1-5 TRBV27 14 CASSPPGTYQPQHF TGTGCCAGCAGTCCACCGGGGACATATCAGCCCCAGCATTTT
. . TRBJ1-3 TRBV7-9 14 CASSFEGAGNTIYF TGTGCCAGCAGCTTTGAGGGGGCTGGAAACACCATATATTTT
. TRBD1 TRBJ1-5 TRBV19 16 CASSPPGQLHNQPQHF TGTGCCAGTAGCCCCCCGGGACAGCTACACAATCAGCCCCAGCATTTT
. . TRBJ1-5 TRBV28 14 CASSLRTGFEPQHF TGTGCCAGCAGTTTAAGGACGGGATTCGAACCCCAGCATTTT
. TRBD2 TRBJ2-1 TRBV30 15 CAWSVGSGRYNEQFF TGTGCCTGGAGTGTTGGGAGCGGGAGATACAATGAGCAGTTCTTC